This T cell receptor (beta chain) originates from a study of Ad26.COV2.S vaccination and SARS-CoV-2 variants. Study at large: Sample donor was a member of the COV1001 Ad26.COV2.S trial arm. Into the muscle, Ad26.COV2.S was dosed once or twice, 56 days apart.

The count of this clone is one. The antigen is unknown. General study findings and limits: Once vaccination had occurred, spike-specific CD8+ and CD4+ T cell responses reportedly showed substantial breadth. Placebo recipients trailed vaccine recipients in spike-specific TCR breadth.

The data were produced by immunoSEQ multiplex PCR, yet TCRdb's version contains in-frame clones alone and is incomplete. Counted here are roughly 350,000 clones, roughly 84% occurring once; the ten biggest clones make up about 3.5%. Treatment specified: 15 to 20 received Ad26.COV2.S at low or high dose, single or two shots; several received placebo; per-sample allocation not given. It was on day 63 after the first vaccine or placebo injection that samples were taken. The CDR3 covers 13 residues. The V gene lost 3 bases and the J gene lost 0 bases, with 5 bases spanning the gap. CDR1 and CDR2 from the germline V gene are LNHDA and SQIVND (reference sequence).

The source material was peripheral blood, sampled in a trial of Ad26.COV2.S vaccine versus placebo. The TCR sequence derives from a person aged 18-60 years who received the Ad26.COV2.S COVID-19 vaccine or a placebo. The rearrangement joins TRBV19 to TRBJ1-1; unclear D gene. In nucleotides, the CDR3 is TGTGCCAGTAGTATGGCAGTGAACACTGAAGCTTTCTTT. This codes for CASSMAVNTEAFF.